The sequence of this T cell receptor (beta chain) was determined in a study of cytomegalovirus exposure and HLA in healthy donors. Points from the study as a whole: From TCR beta sequences, most subjects' HLA-A and HLA-B alleles were reportedly predicted accurately. TCR beta V- and J-gene trimming, according to a later analysis, was linked to a missense DCLRE1C variant.

In its sample, this clone ranks as medium-sized. The antigen is undetermined. Researchers ran the PCR with 60 Vbeta and 13 Jbeta primers. Here immunoSEQ multiplex PCR was the method, and the copy in TCRdb shows in-frame clones only, minus some. This sample has 99,000 or so clones; 75% to 90% occur once, and the top ten carry 6.5% to 8.5%. This CDR3 has 14 residues. V was clipped by 6 bases and J by 3 bases, with 11 bases between them. Germline CDR1 reads SNHLY; CDR2 reads FYNNEI. The chain carries TRBV2 and TRBJ1-4, with D unclear. This TCR derives from a man aged 25-45 years in good health and CMV-seropositive. Sequencing was done on a sample of PBMCs. For the CDR3, the DNA is TGTGCCAGCAGGGCCACCCACGCTAATGAAAAACTGTTTTTT. It specifies CASRATHANEKLFF. The variable domain in full, completed from reference TRBV2 and TRBJ1-4, reads EPEVTQTPSHQVTQMGQEVILRCVPISNHLYFYWYRQILGQKVEFLVSFYNNEISEKSEIFDDQFSVERPDGSNFTLKIRSTKLEDSAMYFCASRATHANEKLFFGSGTQLSVL.